The 9 T cell receptor beta chains given below trace back to one sample, sequenced in a study of identifying expanded T cells in peripheral blood. Assay used: immunoSEQ multiplex PCR; TCRdb lists only in-frame clones, some missing. The sample yields roughly 100,000 clones, approximately 88% seen once. The sample consisted of blood. The receptors here all came from a person aged 18 to 75 in good health.

This clone was counted a few times. The chain is built from TRBV30 and TRBJ1-2; weak D call: TRBD1 (6 bases). CDR3 length: 11 residues. The V and J ends lost 2 bases and 7 bases respectively, with 8 bases between them. Germline lookup yields CDR1 GTSNPN and CDR2 SVGIG (reference sequence). CDR3 coding DNA: TGTGCCTGGAGTCCAGGGGCTGGCTACACCTTC. Its translation: CAWSPGAGYTF.

The chain has TRBV6-6 and TRBJ2-3; 11 bases line up with TRBD2. Germline V gene lookup returns CDR1 MNHNY and CDR2 SVGAGI (reference sequence). V was pared by 4 bases and J by 2 bases, with 5 bases of the junction left unmatched. The CDR3 consists of 16 residues. CDR3 DNA: TGTGCCAGCAGTTCAGCTAGCGGGGGGACCACAGATACGCAGTATTTT. This codes for CASSSASGGTTDTQYF.

This chain links TRBV6-6 with TRBJ2-4, with no clear D. The CDR3 extends over 14 amino acids. V was cut by 2 bases and J by 1 base, with 6 bases left in between. Germline V gene sequence: CDR1 MNHNY, CDR2 SVGAGI (reference sequence). CDR3 sequence (DNA): TGTGCCAGCAGTTACGGTGGGGCCAAAAACATTCAGTACTTC. Translating gives CASSYGGAKNIQYF.

The V call is TRBV27, the J call TRBJ1-1, with a tentative D call TRBD1 (5 bases). The V and J ends lost 6 bases and 5 bases respectively, with 10 bases between them. The CDR3 runs 12 residues. Germline CDR1 reads MNHEY; CDR2 reads SMNVEV (reference sequence). CDR3 DNA: TGTGCCAGCAGGGCGGGGGAAACTGAAGCTTTCTTT. Translation: CASRAGETEAFF.

This rearrangement joins TRBV5-1 to TRBJ2-7; D not certain. V shed 5 bases and J shed 3 bases, with 6 bases lying between them. Germline loops: CDR1 SGHRS, CDR2 YFSETQ. CDR3 length equals 11 residues. The CDR3 loop is CASSSHYEQYF. The CDR3 DNA follows: TGCGCCAGCAGTTCCCACTACGAGCAGTACTTC.

The rearrangement links TRBV2 to TRBJ2-5; no clear D gene. Germline lookup yields CDR1 SNHLY and CDR2 FYNNEI. V lost 2 bases to trimming and J lost 2 bases, with 18 bases between them. The CDR3 contains 17 residues. The CDR3 spells CASSEPLPRTTQETQYF. CDR3 nucleotides: TGTGCCAGCAGTGAACCCCTACCTAGGACGACACAAGAGACCCAGTACTTC.

The rearrangement joins TRBV19 to TRBJ2-1; the D gene is possibly TRBD2 (5 bases). V was trimmed by 3 bases and J by 0 bases, leaving 15 bases between them. Germline V gene sequence: CDR1 LNHDA, CDR2 SQIVND (reference sequence). The CDR3 is made up of 17 amino acids. CDR3: CASSIYLLGSSYNEQFF. In nucleotides, the CDR3 is TGTGCCAGTAGTATCTATTTGCTGGGGAGCTCCTACAATGAGCAGTTCTTC.

This chain uses TRBV9 with TRBJ2-3, with D maybe TRBD1 (5 bases). Trimming removed 4 bases from V and 1 base from J, with 19 bases in between. This CDR3 is built from 17 residues. Germline assignment: CDR1 SGDLS and CDR2 YYNGEE. DNA for the CDR3: TGTGCCAGCAGCAACATAACCAGGGAAGGGGGCACAGATACGCAGTATTTT. Residues: CASSNITREGGTDTQYF.

The chain combines TRBV28 with TRBJ2-5; D uncertain. There are 14 residues in the CDR3. V shed 6 bases and J shed 2 bases, with 13 bases lying between them. Germline V gene sequence: CDR1 MDHEN, CDR2 SYDVKM. The CDR3 region is CASSRLGTQETQYF. The CDR3, as DNA: TGTGCCAGCAGCAGACTCGGCACGCAAGAGACCCAGTACTTC.